Detailed here is one T cell receptor (beta chain). Its specificity is not known. The entry originates in a study of lymphopenia after photon versus proton radiotherapy. General study findings and limits: Proton therapy kept repertoires fairly stable, unlike photons, which gained effector/memory cells. Oligoclonal CD8+ Temra expansion after nadir drove photon patients' diversity drop. Larger post-nadir TCR diversity loss correlated inversely with survival in deceased patients.

Sequencing was performed with immunoSEQ multiplex PCR; in TCRdb, only in-frame clones are kept and a portion is missing. This table has 67,000 or so clones, around 86% appearing once. This CDR3 has 13 amino acids. V was shortened by 2 bases and J by 3 bases, with 8 bases between the two germline ends. The sequence was collected from an elderly man with esophageal cancer. The sequencing used peripheral blood, collected from a patient treated with proton-based radiotherapy. The genes are TRBV6-7 and TRBJ2-7; D unresolved. Being an ORF, TRBV6-7 has a function that is uncertain. The CDR3 nucleotides are TGTGCCAGCAGTTACAGGAACCACTACGAGCAGTACTTC. Amino acid sequence: CASSYRNHYEQYF.